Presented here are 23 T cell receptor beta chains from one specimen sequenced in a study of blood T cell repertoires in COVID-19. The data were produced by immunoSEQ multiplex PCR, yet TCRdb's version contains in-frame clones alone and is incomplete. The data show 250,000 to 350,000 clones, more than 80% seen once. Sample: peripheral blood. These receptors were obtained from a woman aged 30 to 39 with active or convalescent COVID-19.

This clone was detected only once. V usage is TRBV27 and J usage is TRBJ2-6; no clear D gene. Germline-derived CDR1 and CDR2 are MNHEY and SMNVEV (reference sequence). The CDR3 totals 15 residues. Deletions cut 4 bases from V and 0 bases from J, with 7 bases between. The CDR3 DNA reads TGTGCCAGCAGTTCGTTCGGCTCTGGGGCCAACGTCCTGACTTTC. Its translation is CASSSFGSGANVLTF. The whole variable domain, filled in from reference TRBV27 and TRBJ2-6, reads EAQVTQNPRYLITVTGKKLTVTCSQNMNHEYMSWYRQDPGLGLRQIYYSMNVEVTDKGDVPEGYKVSRKEKRNFPLILESPSPNQTSLYFCASSSFGSGANVLTFGAGSRLTVL.

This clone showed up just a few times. The CDR3 is CASSPSTGGGTGELFF. CDR3 nucleotide sequence: TGTGCCAGCAGCCCCTCGACGGGGGGAGGCACCGGGGAGCTGTTTTTT. The V gene is TRBV7-3, the J gene TRBJ2-2; 7 bases fit TRBD2. Trimming took 5 bases from V and 4 from J; bases not matched to a gene: 10. CDR1 and CDR2 (germline): SGHTA, FQGTGA. The CDR3 is 16 residues long.

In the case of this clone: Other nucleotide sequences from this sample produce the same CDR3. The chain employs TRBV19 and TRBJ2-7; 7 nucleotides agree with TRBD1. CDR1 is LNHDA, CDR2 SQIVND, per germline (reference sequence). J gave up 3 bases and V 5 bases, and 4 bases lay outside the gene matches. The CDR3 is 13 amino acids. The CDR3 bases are TGTGCCAGTAGTGTCCGACAGGGCTACGAGCAGTACTTC. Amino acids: CASSVRQGYEQYF.

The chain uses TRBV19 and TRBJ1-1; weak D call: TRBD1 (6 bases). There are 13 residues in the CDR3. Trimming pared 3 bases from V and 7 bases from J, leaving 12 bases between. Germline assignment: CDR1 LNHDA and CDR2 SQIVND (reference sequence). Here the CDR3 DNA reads TGTGCCAGTAGTATCGGGGGGCGTTATGAAGCTTTCTTT. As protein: CASSIGGRYEAFF. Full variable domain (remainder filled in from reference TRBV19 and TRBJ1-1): DGGITQSPKYLFRKEGQNVTLSCEQNLNHDAMYWYRQDPGQGLRLIYYSQIVNDFQKGDIAEGYSVSREKKESFPLTVTSAQKNPTAFYLCASSIGGRYEAFFGQGTRLTVV.

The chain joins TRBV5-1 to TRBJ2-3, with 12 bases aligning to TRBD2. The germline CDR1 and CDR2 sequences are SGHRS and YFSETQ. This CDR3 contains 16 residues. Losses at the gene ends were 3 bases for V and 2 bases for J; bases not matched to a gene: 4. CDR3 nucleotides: TGCGCCAGCAGCTCCGGACTAGCGGGACTCACAGATACGCAGTATTTT. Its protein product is CASSSGLAGLTDTQYF. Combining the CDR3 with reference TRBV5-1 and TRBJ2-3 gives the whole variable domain KAGVTQTPRYLIKTRGQQVTLSCSPISGHRSVSWYQQTPGQGLQFLFEYFSETQRNKGNFPGRFSGRQFSNSRSEMNVSTLELGDSALYLCASSSGLAGLTDTQYFGPGTRLTVL.

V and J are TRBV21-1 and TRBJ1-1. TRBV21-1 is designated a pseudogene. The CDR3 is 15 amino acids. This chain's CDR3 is CASSNSGGMVTEAFF. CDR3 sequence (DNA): TGTGCCAGCAGCAATTCTGGAGGAATGGTCACTGAAGCTTTCTTT.

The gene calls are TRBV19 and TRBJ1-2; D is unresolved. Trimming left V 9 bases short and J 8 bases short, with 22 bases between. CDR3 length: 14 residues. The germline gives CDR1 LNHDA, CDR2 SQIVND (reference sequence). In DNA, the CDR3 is TGTGCCAGCACCCCTCTCCGGGATCCGGGAGGCTACACCTTC. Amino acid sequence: CASTPLRDPGGYTF.

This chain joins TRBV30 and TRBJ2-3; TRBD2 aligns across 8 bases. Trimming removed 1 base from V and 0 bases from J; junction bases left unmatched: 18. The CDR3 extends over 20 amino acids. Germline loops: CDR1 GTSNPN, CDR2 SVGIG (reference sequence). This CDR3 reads CAWSGLVGVAGTTSTDTQYF. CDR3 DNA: TGTGCCTGGAGTGGTCTTGTTGGAGTAGCGGGGACTACTAGCACAGATACGCAGTATTTT. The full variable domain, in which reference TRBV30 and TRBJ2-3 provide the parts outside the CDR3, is SQTIHQWPATLVQPVGSPLSLECTVEGTSNPNLYWYRQAAGRGLQLLFYSVGIGQISSEVPQNLSASRPQDRQFILSSKKLLLSDSGFYLCAWSGLVGVAGTTSTDTQYFGPGTRLTVL.

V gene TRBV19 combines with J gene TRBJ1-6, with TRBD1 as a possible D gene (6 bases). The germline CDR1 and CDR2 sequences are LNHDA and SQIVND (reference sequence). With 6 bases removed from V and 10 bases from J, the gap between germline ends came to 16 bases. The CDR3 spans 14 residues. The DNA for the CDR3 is TGTGCCAGTAGGGGAACACAGGGAACCTCACCCCTCCACTTT. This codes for CASRGTQGTSPLHF.

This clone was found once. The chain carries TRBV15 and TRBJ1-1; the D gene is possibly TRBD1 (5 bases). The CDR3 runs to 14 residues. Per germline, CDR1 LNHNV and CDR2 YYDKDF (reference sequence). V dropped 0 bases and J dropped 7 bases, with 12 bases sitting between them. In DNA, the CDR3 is TGTGCCACCAGCAGAGACGCATTCAGGGATGAAGCTTTCTTT. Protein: CATSRDAFRDEAFF.

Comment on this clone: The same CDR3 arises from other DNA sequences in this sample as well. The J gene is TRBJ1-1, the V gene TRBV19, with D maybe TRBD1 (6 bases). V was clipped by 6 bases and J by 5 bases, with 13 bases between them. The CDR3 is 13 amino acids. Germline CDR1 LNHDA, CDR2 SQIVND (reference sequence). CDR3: CASSTTGTTEAFF. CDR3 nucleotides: TGTGCCAGTAGCACGACAGGTACAACTGAAGCTTTCTTT.

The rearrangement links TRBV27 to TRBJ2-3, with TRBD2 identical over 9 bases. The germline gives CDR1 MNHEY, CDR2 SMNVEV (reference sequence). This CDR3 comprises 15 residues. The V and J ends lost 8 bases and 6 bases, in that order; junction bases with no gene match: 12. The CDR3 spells CASAIWGLAGDTQYF. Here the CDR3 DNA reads TGTGCCAGCGCTATCTGGGGGCTAGCGGGGGATACGCAGTATTTT.

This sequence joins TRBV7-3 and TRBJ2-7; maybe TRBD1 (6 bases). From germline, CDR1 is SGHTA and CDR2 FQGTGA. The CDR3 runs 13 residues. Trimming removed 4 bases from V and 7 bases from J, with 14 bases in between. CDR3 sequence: CASSSFGGGEQYF. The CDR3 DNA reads TGTGCCAGCAGCTCGTTTGGGGGCGGTGAGCAGTACTTC.

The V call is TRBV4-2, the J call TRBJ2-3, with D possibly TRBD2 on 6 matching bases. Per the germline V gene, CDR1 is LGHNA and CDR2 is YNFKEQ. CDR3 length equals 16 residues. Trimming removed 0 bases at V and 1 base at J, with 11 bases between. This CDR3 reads CASSQEGLLRTDTQYF. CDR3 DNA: TGTGCCAGCAGCCAAGAAGGACTACTCCGCACAGATACGCAGTATTTT.

CDR3 sequence reads: CASSSGREETQYF. CDR3 nucleotides: TGTGCCAGTAGCAGCGGGCGGGAAGAGACCCAGTACTTC. The gene calls are TRBV19 and TRBJ2-5; D possibly corresponds to TRBD2 (6 bases). V gave up 6 bases and J gave up 3 bases, with 11 bases separating them. The CDR3 sequence is 13 residues long. The germline CDR1 and CDR2 sequences are LNHDA and SQIVND (reference sequence).

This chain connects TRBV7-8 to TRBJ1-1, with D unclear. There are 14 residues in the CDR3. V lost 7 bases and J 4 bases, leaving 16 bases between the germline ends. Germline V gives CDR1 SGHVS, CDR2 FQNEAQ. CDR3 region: CASTLTPRGTEAFF. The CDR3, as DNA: TGTGCCAGCACCCTTACCCCACGGGGCACTGAAGCTTTCTTT.

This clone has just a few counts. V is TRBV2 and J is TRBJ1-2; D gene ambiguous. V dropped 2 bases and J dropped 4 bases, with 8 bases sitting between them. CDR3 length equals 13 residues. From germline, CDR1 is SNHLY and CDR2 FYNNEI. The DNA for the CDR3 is TGTGCCAGCAGTGAATCACGAGGCTATGGCTACACCTTC. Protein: CASSESRGYGYTF.

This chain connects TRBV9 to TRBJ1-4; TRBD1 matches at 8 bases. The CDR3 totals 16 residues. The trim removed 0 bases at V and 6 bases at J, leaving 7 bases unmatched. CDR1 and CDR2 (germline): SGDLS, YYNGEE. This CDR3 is CASSVGVTGDYEKLFF. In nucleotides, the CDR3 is TGTGCCAGCAGCGTAGGGGTGACAGGGGACTATGAAAAACTGTTTTTT.

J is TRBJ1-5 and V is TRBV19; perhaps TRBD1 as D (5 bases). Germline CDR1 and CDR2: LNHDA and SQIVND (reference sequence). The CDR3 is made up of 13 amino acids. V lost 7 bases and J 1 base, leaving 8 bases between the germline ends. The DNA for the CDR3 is TGTGCCAGTACCTGGGGCAGCAATCAGCCCCAGCATTTT. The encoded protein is CASTWGSNQPQHF.

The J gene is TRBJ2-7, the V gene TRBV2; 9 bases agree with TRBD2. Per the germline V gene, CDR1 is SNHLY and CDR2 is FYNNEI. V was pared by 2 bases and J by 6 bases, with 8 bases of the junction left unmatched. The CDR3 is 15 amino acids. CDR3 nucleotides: TGTGCCAGCAGTGAAAAGGCGGGGGGGCAATCCGAGCAGTACTTC. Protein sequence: CASSEKAGGQSEQYF.

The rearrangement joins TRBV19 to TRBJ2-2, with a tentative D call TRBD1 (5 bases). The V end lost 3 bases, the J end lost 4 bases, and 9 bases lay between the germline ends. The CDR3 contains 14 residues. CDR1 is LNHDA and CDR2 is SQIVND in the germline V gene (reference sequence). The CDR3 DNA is TGTGCCAGTAGTATGGTCAGGGCCACCGGGGAGCTGTTTTTT. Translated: CASSMVRATGELFF. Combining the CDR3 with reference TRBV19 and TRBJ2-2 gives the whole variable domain DGGITQSPKYLFRKEGQNVTLSCEQNLNHDAMYWYRQDPGQGLRLIYYSQIVNDFQKGDIAEGYSVSREKKESFPLTVTSAQKNPTAFYLCASSMVRATGELFFGEGSRLTVL.

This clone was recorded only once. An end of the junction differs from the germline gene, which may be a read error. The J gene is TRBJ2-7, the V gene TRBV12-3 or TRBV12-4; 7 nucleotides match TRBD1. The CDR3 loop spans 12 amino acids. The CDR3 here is CASSLGQILGHF. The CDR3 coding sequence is TGTGCCAGCAGTTTGGGACAGATCCTTGGCCACTTC.

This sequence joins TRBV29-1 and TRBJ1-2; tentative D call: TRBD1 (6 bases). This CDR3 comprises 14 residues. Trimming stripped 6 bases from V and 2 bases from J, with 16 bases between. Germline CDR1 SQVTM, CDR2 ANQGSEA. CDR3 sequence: CSVYPDSSNYGYTF. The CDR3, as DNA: TGCAGCGTGTACCCGGACAGCTCCAACTATGGCTACACCTTC. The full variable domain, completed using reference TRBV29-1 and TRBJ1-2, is SAVISQKPSRDICQRGTSLTIQCQVDSQVTMMFWYRQQPGQSLTLIATANQGSEATYESGFVIDKFPISRPNLTFSTLTVSNMSPEDSSIYLCSVYPDSSNYGYTFGSGTRLTVV.